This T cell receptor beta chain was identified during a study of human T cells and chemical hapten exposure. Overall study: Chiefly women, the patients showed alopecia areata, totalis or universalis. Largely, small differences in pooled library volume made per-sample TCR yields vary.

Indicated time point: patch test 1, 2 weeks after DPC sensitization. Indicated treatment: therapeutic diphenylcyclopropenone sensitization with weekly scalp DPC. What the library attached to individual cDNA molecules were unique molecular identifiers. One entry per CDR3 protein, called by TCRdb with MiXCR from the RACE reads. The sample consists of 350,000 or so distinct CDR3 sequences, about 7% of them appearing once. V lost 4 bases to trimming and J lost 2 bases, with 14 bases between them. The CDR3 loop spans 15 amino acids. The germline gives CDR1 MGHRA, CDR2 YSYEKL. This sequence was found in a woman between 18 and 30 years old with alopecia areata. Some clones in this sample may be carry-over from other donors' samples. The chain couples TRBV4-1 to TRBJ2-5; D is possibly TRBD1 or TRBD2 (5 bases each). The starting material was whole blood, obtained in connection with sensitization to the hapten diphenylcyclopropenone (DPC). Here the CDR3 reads CASSRDLAPQETQYF. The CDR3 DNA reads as TGCGCCAGCAGCCGGGACCTCGCGCCTCAAGAGACCCAGTACTTC.